This T cell receptor beta chain came from a study of T cell repertoires in cytomegalovirus infection. Study-wide background: A matching HLA type, together with CMV infection, was signaled by public TCR beta signatures. Study results and limitations: HLA-C-restricted CMV clonotypes gave the most frequent clonotype in two of eight donors. Based on cumulative public TCR beta family frequency, carriers of CMV plus the relevant HLA were identified.

The CDR3 is made up of 15 amino acids. CDR1 SGHVS and CDR2 FQNEAQ come from the germline V gene. V dropped 5 bases and J dropped 2; count of bases not matched to a gene: 6. A single record per CDR3 protein comes from TCRdb applying MiXCR to the reads. The sample has about 230,000 distinct CDR3 sequences, roughly 22% seen once. This clonotype showed up many times. Its cognate antigen is unknown. The chain links TRBV7-8 to TRBJ2-5; 9 bases match TRBD2. Sample: CD8+ T cells from PBMCs. This receptor was identified in a human donor in good health (CMV status not recorded). Some clones in this sample may be carry-over from other donors' samples. The CDR3 is CASSRLAGTQETQYF. CDR3 nucleotide sequence: TGTGCCAGCAGCCGCCTAGCGGGGACTCAAGAGACCCAGTACTTC.